This T cell receptor beta chain is drawn from a study of blood T cell repertoires in COVID-19. Study at large: COVID-19 samples, acute and convalescent, were from the United States, Italy and Spain. The cDNA or gDNA used as material had been derived from T cells, B-cell-depleted T cells, or PBMCs.

The germline V gene encodes CDR1 LNHDA and CDR2 SQIVND (reference sequence). The CDR3 length is 15 residues. V shed 7 bases, J shed 7 bases, and the junction held 12 bases outside the gene matches. Clones were read by immunoSEQ multiplex PCR, and TCRdb kept only the in-frame ones, dropping some. The sample comprises about 130,000 clones, roughly 83% of which are singletons, and approximately 5.3% rests with the top ten. This clone has just a few counts. This sequence joins TRBV19 and TRBJ2-2, with 7 bases aligning to TRBD2. The source is a human donor in a cohort sampled during active COVID-19. Sequenced sample: peripheral blood. CDR3 nucleotide sequence: TGTGCCAGTACTAAAGCGGGAAGGGCGGACGGGGAGCTGTTTTTT. This gives the protein CASTKAGRADGELFF.